These 27 T cell receptor beta chains originate from one sample sequenced in a study of cytomegalovirus exposure and HLA in healthy donors. The PCR made use of 60 Vbeta and 13 Jbeta primers. The repertoire was sequenced with immunoSEQ multiplex PCR; TCRdb's copy has only in-frame clones and lacks some. The repertoire holds about 140,000 clones, with roughly 80% as singletons. Sequences were obtained from PBMCs. These receptors all stem from a man in his thirties or forties in good health and CMV-seronegative.

Notes on this clone: An end of the junction differs from the germline gene, which may be a read error. The genes are TRBV6-5 and TRBJ2-7, with 8 bases matching TRBD1. The CDR3 has 14 amino acids. The germline V gene encodes CDR1 MNHEY and CDR2 SVGAGI. The CDR3 bases are TGTGCCAGCATTTCAGGACAGGGATCCTCCGAGCAGTACTTC. Its translation: CASISGQGSSEQYF.

This chain links TRBV5-1 with TRBJ2-3; 7 bases map to TRBD2. Germline loops: CDR1 SGHRS, CDR2 YFSETQ. The CDR3 runs 17 residues. The J segment lost 2 bases and the V segment lost 0 bases, leaving 9 bases of the junction unmatched. The CDR3 reads CASSLDSRGSLTDTQYF. DNA for the CDR3: TGCGCCAGCAGCTTGGACAGTCGCGGGAGTCTCACAGATACGCAGTATTTT.

V usage is TRBV29-1 and J usage is TRBJ2-7; 7 bases align to TRBD2. Germline lookup yields CDR1 SQVTM and CDR2 ANQGSEA. After removal of 0 bases from V and 4 bases from J, the junction contained 3 bases not matched to a gene. The CDR3 is 13 residues long. The CDR3 loop reads CSVEERERYEQYF. In DNA, the CDR3 is TGCAGCGTTGAAGAGCGGGAGAGGTACGAGCAGTACTTC.

The J gene is TRBJ2-1, the V gene TRBV4-2; a possible D gene is TRBD1 (5 bases). The CDR3 runs to 15 residues. V shed 0 bases and J shed 9 bases, with 15 bases lying between them. CDR1 and CDR2 from the germline V gene are LGHNA and YNFKEQ. In nucleotides, the CDR3 is TGTGCCAGCAGCCAAGAGACGACAAGGGGTAGTGAGCAGTTCTTC. It codes for CASSQETTRGSEQFF.

The chain is built from TRBV2 and TRBJ1-2; weak D call: TRBD1 (5 bases). The CDR3 extends over 13 amino acids. V dropped 6 bases and J dropped 4 bases, with 12 bases sitting between them. Germline V CDR1 and CDR2: SNHLY, FYNNEI. CDR3: CASRQDKGYGYTF. In DNA, the CDR3 is TGTGCCAGCAGGCAGGACAAAGGCTATGGCTACACCTTC.

This clone showed up just once. The chain is built from TRBV7-2 and TRBJ2-1; 15 positions match TRBD2. In germline, CDR1 is SGHTA, CDR2 FQGNSA. The CDR3 is 16 amino acids. Germline trimming cut 1 base from V and 8 bases from J; bases unmatched to any gene: 3. The DNA for the CDR3 is TGTGCCAGCAGCTTAGTCCGGACTAGCGGGGGGGATGAGCAGTTCTTC. Translated, it gives CASSLVRTSGGDEQFF.

In DNA, the CDR3 is TGCAGCGTTGCAGACCCCCGGAACACTGAAGCTTTCTTT. The encoded protein is CSVADPRNTEAFF. The V call is TRBV29-1, the J call TRBJ1-1; D gene unclear. V lost 4 bases and J lost 1, with 10 bases in between. CDR3 length equals 13 residues. Germline V gene sequence: CDR1 SQVTM, CDR2 ANQGSEA.

This chain uses TRBV29-1 with TRBJ2-1, with D hard to call. Germline-derived CDR1 and CDR2 are SQVTM and ANQGSEA. The CDR3 length is 15 residues. With 3 bases removed from V and 0 bases from J, the gap between germline ends came to 12 bases. CDR3: CSVESRSSSYNEQFF. DNA for the CDR3: TGCAGCGTTGAGTCCAGGTCGAGCTCCTACAATGAGCAGTTCTTC.

On this clone: The junction departs from the called germline gene at one end, perhaps through a read error. The gene calls are TRBV7-7 and TRBJ2-2; 9 nucleotides line up with TRBD2. The CDR3 is made up of 16 amino acids. Germline-derived CDR1 and CDR2 are SSHAT and FNYEAQ (reference sequence). The CDR3 loop reads CASSPISGSNTGELFF. The DNA for the CDR3 is TGTGCTAGCAGCCCAATTAGCGGGAGCAACACCGGGGAGCTGTTTTTT.

V gene TRBV19 combines with J gene TRBJ2-7, with 8 bases aligning to TRBD1. The germline CDR1 and CDR2 sequences are LNHDA and SQIVND (reference sequence). V was clipped by 5 bases and J by 1 base; unmatched bases: 7. This CDR3 comprises 15 residues. The CDR3 here is CASSQGQVGSYEQYF. The DNA of the CDR3 is TGTGCCAGTAGTCAGGGACAGGTGGGTTCCTACGAGCAGTACTTC.

The J gene is TRBJ2-7, the V gene TRBV7-6; 7 bases fit TRBD1. J was trimmed by 3 bases and V by 3 bases; bases with no gene match: 5. CDR1 and CDR2 (germline): SGHVS, FNYEAQ. The CDR3 is 14 amino acids. The CDR3 loop reads CASSFGTAIYEQYF. The CDR3 region has the DNA TGTGCCAGCAGCTTCGGGACAGCTATCTACGAGCAGTACTTC.

This chain links TRBV5-1 with TRBJ2-1, with TRBD1 matching 9 bases. CDR1 is SGHRS and CDR2 is YFSETQ in the germline V gene. V gave up 2 bases and J gave up 4 bases; unmatched junction bases: 4. This CDR3 has 15 residues. CDR3 amino acids: CASSFTGGEYNEQFF. CDR3 nucleotide sequence: TGCGCCAGCAGCTTTACAGGGGGCGAATACAATGAGCAGTTCTTC.

This clone has more than one count but fewer than ten. The chain links TRBV5-5 to TRBJ2-5; 10 bases align to TRBD2. Losses at the gene ends were 3 bases for V and 4 bases for J; bases not matched to a gene: 3. The CDR3 loop spans 14 amino acids. Germline V gene data show CDR1 as SGHKS and CDR2 as YYEKEE (reference sequence). In nucleotides, the CDR3 is TGTGCCAGCAGCTCAGCGGGAGGGAGAGAGACCCAGTACTTC. Translating it yields CASSSAGGRETQYF.

The V call is TRBV13, the J call TRBJ2-7; 7 bases match TRBD1. Germline-derived CDR1 and CDR2 are PRHDT and FYEKMQ (reference sequence). Trimming removed 5 bases from V and 4 bases from J; junction bases left unmatched: 2. The CDR3 totals 12 residues. CDR3 sequence: CASSRQGYEQYF. CDR3 sequence (DNA): TGTGCCAGCAGCCGACAGGGTTACGAGCAGTACTTC.

The chain carries TRBV18 and TRBJ1-4; D perhaps matches TRBD1 (5 bases). Trimming shortened V by 0 bases and J by 6 bases, and 11 bases separated the two germline ends. The germline V gene encodes CDR1 KGHSH and CDR2 LQKENI. CDR3 length: 15 residues. The CDR3 loop reads CASSPPSTVYEKLFF. Written as DNA, the CDR3 is TGTGCCAGCTCACCACCCTCGACAGTGTATGAAAAACTGTTTTTT.

This chain connects TRBV28 to TRBJ2-7; 11 bases map to TRBD2. J gave up 3 bases and V 4 bases, and 5 bases lay outside the gene matches. This CDR3 region has 15 residues. Germline values: CDR1 MDHEN, CDR2 SYDVKM. CDR3 coding DNA: TGTGCCAGCAGTTGGGTGGGACTAGCGGTCTACGAGCAGTACTTC. Protein product: CASSWVGLAVYEQYF.

The V call is TRBV20-1, the J call TRBJ2-7; the D gene is possibly TRBD1 (5 bases). Germline V gene sequence: CDR1 DFQATT, CDR2 SNEGSKA (reference sequence). CDR3 size: 11 residues. The V end was cut by 6 bases, the J end by 4 bases, with 10 bases between. The chain's CDR3 is CSAHDSYEQYF. CDR3 coding DNA: TGCAGTGCCCATGACAGTTACGAGCAGTACTTC.

The V and J genes are TRBV7-3 and TRBJ2-1; possible D gene TRBD1, 5 bases. The germline CDR1 and CDR2 sequences are SGHTA and FQGTGA. With 3 bases removed from V and 7 bases from J, the gap between germline ends came to 13 bases. The CDR3 contains 14 residues. This CDR3 is CASSLGPRVNEQFF. The CDR3 DNA reads as TGTGCCAGCAGCTTGGGCCCCAGGGTGAATGAGCAGTTCTTC.

The V gene is TRBV28, the J gene TRBJ1-4; a weak D match, TRBD1 (5 bases). With 6 bases removed from V and 2 bases from J, the gap between germline ends came to 16 bases. Germline loops: CDR1 MDHEN, CDR2 SYDVKM. The CDR3 length is 16 residues. The CDR3 DNA reads as TGTGCCAGCAGGTCATGGGGAGGGACTACTAATGAAAAACTGTTTTTT. It codes for CASRSWGGTTNEKLFF.

The chain has TRBV7-8 and TRBJ1-2; D perhaps matches TRBD1 (5 bases). Looked up from germline, CDR1 is SGHVS and CDR2 is FQNEAQ. The V gene lost 4 bases and the J gene lost 7 bases, with 10 bases spanning the gap. The CDR3 is 12 amino acids. In nucleotides, the CDR3 is TGTGCCAGCAGCTGGAGGAGGGGTGGCTACACCTTC. Translating gives CASSWRRGGYTF.

The gene calls are TRBV5-1 and TRBJ2-7; unclear D gene. Germline CDR1 and CDR2: SGHRS and YFSETQ. The CDR3 totals 13 residues. The germline V and J ends were trimmed by 5 bases and 7 bases, with 16 bases remaining between them. In DNA form, the CDR3 reads TGCGCCAGCAGTCTGACATTTGGTTGGGAGCAGTACTTC. Its protein product is CASSLTFGWEQYF.

The chain joins TRBV21-1 to TRBJ2-7; TRBD2 is the table's D call, not checked against the DNA. TRBV21-1 is described as a pseudogene. The CDR3 runs to 17 residues. The CDR3 nucleotides are TGTGCCAGCAGCAACTTTTGGACTAGCGGGAGCTCCTACGAGCAGTACTTC. This gives the protein CASSNFWTSGSSYEQYF.

V and J are TRBV10-3 and TRBJ2-2, with D unclear. V lost 2 bases and J 1 base, leaving 11 bases between the germline ends. Germline V gene lookup returns CDR1 ENHRY and CDR2 SYGVKD. CDR3 length equals 16 residues. The CDR3 DNA is TGTGCCATCAGTGAGGCAGGCCCGATGAACACCGGGGAGCTGTTTTTT. Translated: CAISEAGPMNTGELFF.

This clone was recorded once. The chain recombines TRBV2 with TRBJ2-7; tentative D call: TRBD1 (5 bases). There are 13 residues in the CDR3. The V and J ends lost 6 bases and 0 bases respectively, with 9 bases between them. Germline CDR1 SNHLY, CDR2 FYNNEI. The CDR3 sequence is CASSGRDSYEQYF. In nucleotides, the CDR3 is TGTGCCAGCAGCGGCAGGGACTCCTACGAGCAGTACTTC.

Only one count was recorded for this clone. The chain joins TRBV6-5 to TRBJ2-7; 13 nucleotides match TRBD2. The J segment lost 7 bases and the V segment lost 5 bases, leaving 8 bases of the junction unmatched. Germline lookup yields CDR1 MNHEY and CDR2 SVGAGI. This CDR3 contains 15 residues. The chain's CDR3 is CASSPDGTSGKEQYF. The CDR3 DNA sequence: TGTGCCAGCAGTCCCGACGGGACTAGCGGGAAAGAGCAGTACTTC.

The V call is TRBV27, the J call TRBJ1-5; unclear D gene. The V end lost 5 bases, the J end lost 7 bases, and 15 bases lay between the germline ends. The CDR3 has 14 residues. Germline V gene sequence: CDR1 MNHEY, CDR2 SMNVEV (reference sequence). The chain's CDR3 is CASSPSGHWQPQHF. The CDR3 DNA sequence: TGTGCCAGCAGTCCCTCAGGTCATTGGCAGCCCCAGCATTTT.

This rearrangement joins TRBV9 to TRBJ2-5; TRBD1 matches at 8 bases. The germline gives CDR1 SGDLS, CDR2 YYNGEE. The CDR3 spans 14 residues. V lost 4 bases, J lost 4 bases, and 6 bases stayed unmatched. For the CDR3, the DNA is TGTGCCAGCAGCAAAGGACAGGGTTCAGAGACCCAGTACTTC. Its protein is CASSKGQGSETQYF.